This TCR beta chain was sequenced in a study of blood T cell repertoires in COVID-19. At the level of the study: From the United States, Italy and Spain came samples of acute and convalescent COVID-19. PBMCs, B-cell-depleted T cells, or T cells provided the cDNA or gDNA that made up the material.

Germline CDR1 reads SGHRS; CDR2 reads YFSETQ. Trimming pared 2 bases from V and 0 bases from J, leaving 9 bases between. This CDR3 has 15 amino acids. Authors' methods: Counts of nucleated cells, estimated from reference gene primer amplification, were obtained. Clones were read by immunoSEQ multiplex PCR, and TCRdb kept only the in-frame ones, dropping some. V, J and clone size derive from that table, while D and trimming were established from the DNA sequence. Among fewer than 250,000 clones listed, around four fifths were seen once. This TCR was sampled from a woman between 50 and 59 years old with acute or convalescent COVID-19. Sequenced: peripheral blood. The gene calls are TRBV5-1 and TRBJ2-1; a possible D gene is TRBD1 (6 bases). CDR3 sequence reads: CASSFMDSSYNEQFF. CDR3 nucleotide sequence: TGCGCCAGCAGCTTTATGGACAGCTCCTACAATGAGCAGTTCTTC.